This TCR beta chain was profiled in a study of metastatic and nonmetastatic thyroid tumors. Across the study: Where malignant and benign thyroid patients were concerned, repertoires were compared across blood and tumor or nodule tissue.

With MiXCR, TCRdb reprocessed the PCR reads. The top ten clones hold around 10% of a sample with about 15,000 clones, approximately 23% of them seen once. The CDR3 consists of 16 residues. The V gene's germline CDR1 is LGHNA and CDR2 YNFKEQ. V lost 3 bases to trimming and J lost 5 bases, with 20 bases between them. Until they underwent thyroid surgery, no patient had received any treatment. The receptor's source is a female donor with papillary thyroid cancer or a benign thyroid nodule (not recorded which). Some clones in this sample may be carry-over from other donors' samples. This sequence joins TRBV4-2 and TRBJ2-7, with D tentatively TRBD2 (6 bases). Specimen: tumor tissue. This CDR3 is CASSQVFSGSPHEQYF. DNA of the CDR3: TGTGCCAGCAGCCAGGTTTTTAGCGGAAGTCCCCACGAGCAGTACTTC.